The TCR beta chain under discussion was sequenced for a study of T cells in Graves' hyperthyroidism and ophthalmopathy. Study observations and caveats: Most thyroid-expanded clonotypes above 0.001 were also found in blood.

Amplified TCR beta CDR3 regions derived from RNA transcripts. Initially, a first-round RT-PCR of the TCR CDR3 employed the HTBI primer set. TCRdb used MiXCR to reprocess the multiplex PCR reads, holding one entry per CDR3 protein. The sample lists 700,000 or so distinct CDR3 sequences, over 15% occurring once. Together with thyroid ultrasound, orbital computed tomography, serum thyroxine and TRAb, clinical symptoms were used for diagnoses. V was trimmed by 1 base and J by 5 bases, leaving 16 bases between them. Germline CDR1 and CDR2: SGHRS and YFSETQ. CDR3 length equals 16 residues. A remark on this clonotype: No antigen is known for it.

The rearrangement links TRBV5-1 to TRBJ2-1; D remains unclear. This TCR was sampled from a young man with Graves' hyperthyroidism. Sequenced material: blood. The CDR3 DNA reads TGCGCCAGCAGCTTGCCAAGAGGCCCTTCCAACAATGAGCAGTTCTTC. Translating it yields CASSLPRGPSNNEQFF.